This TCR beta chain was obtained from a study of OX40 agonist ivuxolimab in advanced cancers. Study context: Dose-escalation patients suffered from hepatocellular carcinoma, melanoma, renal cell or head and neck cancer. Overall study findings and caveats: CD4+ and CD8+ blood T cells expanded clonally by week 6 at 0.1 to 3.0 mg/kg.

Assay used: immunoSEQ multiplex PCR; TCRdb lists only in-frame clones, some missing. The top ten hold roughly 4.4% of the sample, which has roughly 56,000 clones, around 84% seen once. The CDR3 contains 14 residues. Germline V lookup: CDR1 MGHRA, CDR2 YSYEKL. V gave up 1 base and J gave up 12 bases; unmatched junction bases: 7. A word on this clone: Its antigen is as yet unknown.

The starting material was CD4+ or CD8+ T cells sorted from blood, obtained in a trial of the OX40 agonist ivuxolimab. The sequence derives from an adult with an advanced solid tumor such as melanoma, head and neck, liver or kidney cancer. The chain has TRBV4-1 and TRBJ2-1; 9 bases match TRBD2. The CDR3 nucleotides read TGCGCCAGCAGCCAAGTCTCGGGCGGGAGGGTGCAGTTCTTC. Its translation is CASSQVSGGRVQFF.